Below are 29 T cell receptor beta chains sequenced from a single sample in a study of molecular identifiers for immune sequencing clone quantification. TCRdb re-called the PCR reads through MiXCR, storing one row per CDR3 protein. The sample consists of approximately 590,000 distinct CDR3 sequences, 25% of them appearing once. The sample was naive CD8+ T cells from blood, with Jurkat cell RNA spiked in. Subset noted: FACS-sorted CD8+CD4-CCR7+CD45RA+ naive T cells. The receptors were sampled from a human donor in good health. Some libraries in this study had Jurkat cell RNA spiked in.

This clonotype appeared a few times. This chain uses TRBV2 with TRBJ1-3; no reliable D call. The CDR3 runs 16 residues. Germline-derived CDR1 and CDR2 are SNHLY and FYNNEI. V dropped 2 bases and J dropped 4 bases, with 15 bases sitting between them. The DNA of the CDR3 is TGTGCCAGCAGTGAAACGGTCAGTCCCTCGGGAAACACCATATATTTT. It yields the protein CASSETVSPSGNTIYF.

V and J are TRBV7-9 and TRBJ1-3, with 9 bases aligning to TRBD1. The CDR3 runs to 15 residues. The junction had 5 bases not matched to a gene; V was cut back by 5 bases and J by 3 bases. CDR1 and CDR2 from the germline V gene are SEHNR and FQNEAQ (reference sequence). CDR3 in amino acids: CASSGDRVDGNTIYF. In nucleotides, the CDR3 is TGTGCCAGCAGCGGGGACAGGGTCGATGGAAACACCATATATTTT.

This clonotype appeared many times. This chain uses TRBV7-8 with TRBJ1-1; weak D call: TRBD1 (6 bases). V was clipped by 4 bases and J by 4 bases, with 19 bases between them. CDR1 is SGHVS, CDR2 FQNEAQ, per germline. The CDR3 has 16 amino acids. DNA for the CDR3: TGTGCCAGCAGCTCCCTTTCGGCCGTCAGGGGCACTGAAGCTTTCTTT. This sequence encodes CASSSLSAVRGTEAFF.

The chain joins TRBV27 to TRBJ2-5; 11 bases fit TRBD2. CDR1 is MNHEY and CDR2 is SMNVEV in the germline V gene (reference sequence). Trimming cost V 5 bases and J 5 bases; bases outside gene matches: 10. The CDR3 is 16 amino acids. CDR3 bases: TGTGCCAGCAGTAGACTAGCGGGACCCTTCGGGGAGACCCAGTACTTC. Its translation is CASSRLAGPFGETQYF.

This clonotype was counted many times. The rearrangement joins TRBV7-9 to TRBJ2-5; the match to TRBD2 covers 10 bases. This CDR3 contains 16 residues. CDR1 SEHNR and CDR2 FQNEAQ come from the germline V gene (reference sequence). After removal of 5 bases from V and 8 bases from J, the junction contained 14 bases not matched to a gene. The CDR3 reads CASSPTSGNHQGTQYF. DNA for the CDR3: TGTGCCAGCAGCCCAACTAGCGGGAACCACCAAGGAACCCAGTACTTC. Combining the CDR3 with reference TRBV7-9 and TRBJ2-5 gives the whole variable domain DTGVSQNPRHKITKRGQNVTFRCDPISEHNRLYWYRQTLGQGPEFLTYFQNEAQLEKSRLLSDRFSAERPKGSFSTLEIQRTEQGDSAMYLCASSPTSGNHQGTQYFGPGTRLLVL.

In its sample, this clonotype was seen many times. The chain combines TRBV2 with TRBJ2-7; D is unresolved. Between the trimmed V and J ends, which lost 1 base and 3 bases, there was a span of 4 bases. Germline CDR1 is SNHLY and CDR2 is FYNNEI. CDR3 length: 12 residues. The CDR3 region has the DNA TGTGCCAGCAGTGAAGTCCTCTACGAGCAGTACTTC. Translating it yields CASSEVLYEQYF.

This clonotype was seen ten or more times. The V gene is TRBV7-9, the J gene TRBJ1-1, with D uncertain. Trimming shortened V by 2 bases and J by 4 bases, and 14 bases separated the two germline ends. Germline CDR1 is SEHNR and CDR2 is FQNEAQ (reference sequence). The CDR3 consists of 15 residues. CDR3 sequence reads: CASSLKAGEGTEAFF. The CDR3 nucleotides read TGTGCCAGCAGCTTAAAGGCAGGTGAAGGCACTGAAGCTTTCTTT.

This clonotype showed up just a few times. This chain links TRBV12-3 or TRBV12-4 with TRBJ2-1; D uncertain. V lost 3 bases and J lost 8, with 5 bases in between. This CDR3 has 11 amino acids. This CDR3 is CASSFVDEQFF. CDR3 in DNA: TGTGCCAGCAGTTTTGTGGATGAGCAGTTCTTC.

V is TRBV28 and J is TRBJ2-2; tentatively, D is TRBD1 (5 bases). Trimming left V 8 bases short and J 1 base short, with 14 bases between. Germline V gene lookup returns CDR1 MDHEN and CDR2 SYDVKM. This CDR3 contains 15 residues. Here the CDR3 DNA reads TGTGCCAGCGGGTACAGGCTAAGGAACACCGGGGAGCTGTTTTTT. Amino acid sequence: CASGYRLRNTGELFF.

This clonotype was detected many times. The chain has TRBV7-6 and TRBJ2-1; 9 bases agree with TRBD2. This CDR3 comprises 15 residues. Germline CDR1 is SGHVS and CDR2 is FNYEAQ. V lost 2 bases, J lost 2 bases, and 1 base stayed unmatched. CDR3 region: CASSLSSGTYNEQFF. The CDR3 DNA reads TGTGCCAGCAGCTTATCTAGCGGGACCTACAATGAGCAGTTCTTC.

This clonotype was recorded at least ten times. The rearrangement joins TRBV12-3 or TRBV12-4 to TRBJ1-2, with D possibly TRBD1 on 6 matching bases. The CDR3 covers 14 residues. V lost 1 base and J 2 bases, leaving 8 bases between the germline ends. The CDR3 spells CASSLDQGNYGYTF. As DNA, the CDR3 is TGTGCCAGCAGTTTAGATCAGGGGAACTATGGCTACACCTTC.

There are a few counts of this clonotype. The CDR3 spells CASGSVFEETQYF. CDR3 nucleotide sequence: TGCGCCAGCGGAAGTGTTTTCGAAGAGACCCAGTACTTC. The chain uses TRBV10-1 and TRBJ2-5; no clear D. Trimming removed 8 bases from V and 3 bases from J, with 13 bases in between. Germline CDR1 and CDR2: WNHNN and SYGVQD (reference sequence). The CDR3 spans 13 residues.

This clonotype was observed at least ten times. V usage is TRBV5-1 and J usage is TRBJ2-3; D is ambiguous. Looked up from germline, CDR1 is SGHRS and CDR2 is YFSETQ. This CDR3 contains 12 residues. The V and J ends lost 3 bases and 4 bases respectively, with 6 bases between them. Here the CDR3 DNA reads TGCGCCAGCAGCTCCCTGTCAGATACGCAGTATTTT. Translation gives CASSSLSDTQYF.

This sequence joins TRBV6-6 and TRBJ1-1; TRBD1 might be the D (5 bases). Germline V gene sequence: CDR1 MNHNY, CDR2 SVGAGI (reference sequence). CDR3 length: 15 residues. The V and J ends lost 8 bases and 1 base respectively, with 17 bases between them. Written as DNA, the CDR3 is TGTGCCAGCCCAATCGTTCCCGGACAGAACACTGAAGCTTTCTTT. It encodes CASPIVPGQNTEAFF.

Notes on this clonotype: This could be a read error, since a much larger clone is one nucleotide away. The genes are TRBV5-6 and TRBJ2-3, with D maybe TRBD2 (6 bases). Germline CDR1 and CDR2: SGHDT and YYEEEE. This CDR3 spans 15 amino acids. With 10 bases removed from V and 1 base from J, the gap between germline ends came to 19 bases. The CDR3 is CAGNAGTFGTDTQYF. CDR3 in DNA: TGTGCCGGCAACGCAGGGACTTTCGGCACAGATACGCAGTATTTT.

This clonotype was detected ten times or more. This chain links TRBV7-6 with TRBJ1-1; D is unclear. Germline values: CDR1 SGHVS, CDR2 FNYEAQ. CDR3 size: 14 residues. V was shortened by 3 bases and J by 4 bases, with 12 bases between the two germline ends. The CDR3 sequence is CASSFSVASTEAFF. CDR3 DNA sequence: TGTGCCAGCAGCTTCTCTGTGGCTAGCACTGAAGCTTTCTTT.

In its sample, this clonotype was seen many times. The chain couples TRBV5-6 to TRBJ2-7, with D possibly TRBD1 on 6 matching bases. V lost 3 bases and J 3 bases, leaving 13 bases between the germline ends. Germline assignment: CDR1 SGHDT and CDR2 YYEEEE. This CDR3 spans 14 amino acids. CDR3 DNA sequence: TGTGCCAGCAGCTCAGGGGTCGGACGCTACGAGCAGTACTTC. Translating it yields CASSSGVGRYEQYF. Full variable domain (outside the CDR3, taken from reference TRBV5-6 and TRBJ2-7): DAGVTQSPTHLIKTRGQQVTLRCSPKSGHDTVSWYQQALGQGPQFIFQYYEEEERQRGNFPDRFSGHQFPNYSSELNVNALLLGDSALYLCASSSGVGRYEQYFGPGTRLTVT.

Many counts were recorded for this clonotype. The chain recombines TRBV29-1 with TRBJ2-7; 13 bases fit TRBD2. Unmatched junction bases numbered 7, after V lost 4 bases and J lost 1 base. Per germline, CDR1 SQVTM and CDR2 ANQGSEA. This CDR3 region has 16 residues. Written as DNA, the CDR3 is TGCAGCGTTGGAGCCCGGGGACTAGCGGGGTCCTACGAGCAGTACTTC. Protein product: CSVGARGLAGSYEQYF.

This clonotype showed up many times. The chain joins TRBV6-2 or TRBV6-3 to TRBJ2-5; 11 bases map to TRBD2. This CDR3 contains 14 residues. V gave up 2 bases and J gave up 4 bases; unmatched junction bases: 0. The germline V gene has CDR1 MNHEY and CDR2 SVGEGT. CDR3 region: CASSYGTSGETQYF. As DNA, the CDR3 is TGTGCCAGCAGTTACGGGACTAGCGGAGAGACCCAGTACTTC.

A word on this clonotype: A much larger clonotype is one base distant, so this may be a read error. The V call is TRBV12-3 or TRBV12-4, the J call TRBJ1-2; D remains ambiguous. The CDR3 loop spans 14 amino acids. Trimming left V 5 bases short and J 2 bases short, with 12 bases between. CDR3 nucleotides: TGTGCCAGCAGTACTCTGACCGCCAACTATGGCTACACCTTC. It codes for CASSTLTANYGYTF.

The CDR3 DNA sequence: TGTGCCAGCAGTCCTCTAGCGGGAGTTGCCCTCTACGAGCAGTACTTC. Its translation is CASSPLAGVALYEQYF. The chain links TRBV27 to TRBJ2-7, with 10 bases matching TRBD2. CDR1 and CDR2 (germline): MNHEY, SMNVEV (reference sequence). Losses at the gene ends were 5 bases for V and 3 bases for J; bases not matched to a gene: 10. This CDR3 has 16 amino acids.

This clonotype was picked up a small number of times. The chain's CDR3 is CASSHGAGLEGGGELFF. CDR3 nucleotides: TGTGCCAGCAGCCACGGCGCGGGCCTGGAGGGCGGCGGGGAGCTGTTTTTT. This chain uses TRBV7-9 with TRBJ2-2; weak D call: TRBD2 (6 bases). Looked up from germline, CDR1 is SEHNR and CDR2 is FQNEAQ (reference sequence). Trimming took 5 bases from V and 7 from J, leaving 23 bases between them. This CDR3 region has 17 residues. Full variable domain (missing parts from reference TRBV7-9 and TRBJ2-2): DTGVSQNPRHKITKRGQNVTFRCDPISEHNRLYWYRQTLGQGPEFLTYFQNEAQLEKSRLLSDRFSAERPKGSFSTLEIQRTEQGDSAMYLCASSHGAGLEGGGELFFGEGSRLTVL.

This clonotype was seen a few times. CDR3: CASSMTLAGDYNEQFF. CDR3 coding DNA: TGCGCCAGCAGCATGACACTAGCGGGGGACTACAATGAGCAGTTCTTC. V and J are TRBV5-1 and TRBJ2-1, with 11 positions matching TRBD2. The CDR3 runs 16 residues. CDR1 is SGHRS, CDR2 YFSETQ, per germline. The ends lost 4 bases at V and 3 bases at J; junction bases unmatched: 6.

For this clonotype: A much larger clone is a single base away; this may be a read error. The chain joins TRBV12-3 or TRBV12-4 to TRBJ1-1, with D unresolved. This CDR3 spans 11 amino acids. Trimming shortened V by 11 bases and J by 8 bases, and 15 bases separated the two germline ends. CDR3 protein: CAGTHGGEAFF. The CDR3 DNA follows: TGTGCCGGCACCCACGGAGGAGAAGCTTTCTTT.

The rearrangement joins TRBV27 to TRBJ2-1, with TRBD2 matching 13 bases. The germline V gene encodes CDR1 MNHEY and CDR2 SMNVEV (reference sequence). V lost 6 bases, J lost 7 bases, and 6 bases stayed unmatched. The CDR3 contains 15 residues. CDR3 bases: TGTGCCAGCAGCGACGGGACTAGCGGGAAGAATGAGCAGTTCTTC. The encoded protein is CASSDGTSGKNEQFF.

Notes on this clonotype: One end of the junction varies from germline; a read error may be responsible. The rearrangement joins TRBV6-6 to TRBJ1-1; D perhaps matches TRBD1 (6 bases). The CDR3 extends over 15 amino acids. Germline V lookup: CDR1 MNHNY, CDR2 SVGAGI (reference sequence). In DNA form, the CDR3 reads TGTGCCAGCAGTTACCCAGGGGCTATGAACACTGAAACTTTCTTT. It is translated as CASSYPGAMNTETFF.

The V call is TRBV12-3 or TRBV12-4, the J call TRBJ1-2; D ambiguous. This CDR3 has 11 amino acids. The V end was cut by 11 bases, the J end by 6 bases, with 13 bases between. The CDR3 is CAVNRVDGYTF. In DNA, the CDR3 is TGTGCCGTGAACCGAGTGGATGGCTACACCTTC.

This clonotype was observed at least ten times. For the CDR3, the DNA is TGTGCCAGCAGCCCTAAGGCCGGAACTAGCGGGGGCACAGATACGCAGTATTTT. This codes for CASSPKAGTSGGTDTQYF. The chain is built from TRBV7-8 and TRBJ2-3, with TRBD2 identical over 10 bases. Germline assignment: CDR1 SGHVS and CDR2 FQNEAQ. V lost 5 bases to trimming and J lost 1 base; unmatched junction nucleotides: 12. This CDR3 has 18 residues.

On this clonotype itself: A much bigger clone sits one base away, suggesting this may be a read error. No conserved phenylalanine or tryptophan is present at the end of the CDR3, so a read error is the likely explanation. The chain uses TRBV7-9 and TRBJ2-5, with 7 bases that match TRBD1. With V trimmed by 5 bases and J by 2 bases, 5 bases remained unmatched. From germline, CDR1 is SEHNR and CDR2 FQNEAQ (reference sequence). This CDR3 spans 14 amino acids. The CDR3 DNA reads TGTGCCAGCAGCCCGGACAGGATGCAAGAGACCCAGTACCTC. This sequence encodes CASSPDRMQETQYL.